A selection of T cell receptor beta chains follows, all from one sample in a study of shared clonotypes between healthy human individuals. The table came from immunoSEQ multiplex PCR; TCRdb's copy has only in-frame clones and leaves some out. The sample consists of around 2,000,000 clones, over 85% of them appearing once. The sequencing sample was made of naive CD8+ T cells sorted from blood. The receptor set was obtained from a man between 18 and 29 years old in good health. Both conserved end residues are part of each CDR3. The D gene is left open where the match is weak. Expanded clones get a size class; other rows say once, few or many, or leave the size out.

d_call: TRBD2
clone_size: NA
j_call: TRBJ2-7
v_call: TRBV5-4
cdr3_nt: TGTGCCAGCCTCACTAGCGGGGACAACGAGCAGTACTTC
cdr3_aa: CASLTSGDNEQYF

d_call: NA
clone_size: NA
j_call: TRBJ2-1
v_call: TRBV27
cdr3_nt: TGTGCCAGCAGCGAGCAGGGGTACAATGAGCAGTTCTTC
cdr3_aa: CASSEQGYNEQFF

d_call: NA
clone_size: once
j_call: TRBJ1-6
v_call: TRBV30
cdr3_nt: TGTGCCTGGAGTGTTGGCAGGGGTGACTCACCCCTCCACTTT
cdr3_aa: CAWSVGRGDSPLHF

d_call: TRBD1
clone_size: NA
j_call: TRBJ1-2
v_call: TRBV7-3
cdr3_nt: TGTGCCAGCAGCACAAACAGGGGTGGCTATGGCTACACCTTC
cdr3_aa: CASSTNRGGYGYTF

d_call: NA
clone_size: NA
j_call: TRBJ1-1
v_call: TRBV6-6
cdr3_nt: TGTGCCAGCAGTTACTCGTTCCCGAACACTGAAGCTTTCTTT
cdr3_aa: CASSYSFPNTEAFF

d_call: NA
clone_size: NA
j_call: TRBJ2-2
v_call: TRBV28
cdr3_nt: TGTGCCAGCAGTTTATTGGTCTCTCCCCGAGGGCCACCCGGGGAGCTGTTTTTT
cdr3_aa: CASSLLVSPRGPPGELFF

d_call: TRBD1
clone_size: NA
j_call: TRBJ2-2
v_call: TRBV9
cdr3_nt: TGTGCCAGCAGCGTAGGGGACAGGGGTTTAATCACCGGGGAGCTGTTTTTT
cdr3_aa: CASSVGDRGLITGELFF

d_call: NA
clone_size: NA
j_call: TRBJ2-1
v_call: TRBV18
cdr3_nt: TGTGCCAGCTCTCCCGGGACAACGGACCTGTTCTTC
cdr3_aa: CASSPGTTDLFF

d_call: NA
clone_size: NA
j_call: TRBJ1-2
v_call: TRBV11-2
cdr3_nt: TGTGCCAGCAGCCCAGGGGTGTCTGATGGCTACACCTTC
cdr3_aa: CASSPGVSDGYTF

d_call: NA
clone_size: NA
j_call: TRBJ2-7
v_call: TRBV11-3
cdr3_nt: TGTGCCAGCATCGGGGGCGAGCAGTACTTC
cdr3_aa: CASIGGEQYF

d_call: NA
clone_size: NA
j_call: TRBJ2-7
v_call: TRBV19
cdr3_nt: TGTGCCAGTAGTAAAGCGGCAGAACTATCCTACGAGCAGTACTTC
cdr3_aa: CASSKAAELSYEQYF

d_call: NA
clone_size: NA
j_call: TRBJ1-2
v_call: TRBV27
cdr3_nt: TGTGCCAGCAGTTTATTAGGGACAAGGTATGGCTACACCTTC
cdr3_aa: CASSLLGTRYGYTF

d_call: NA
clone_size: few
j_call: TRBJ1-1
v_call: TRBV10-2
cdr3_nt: TGCGCCAGCAGTGACAGCACTGAAGCTTTCTTT
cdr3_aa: CASSDSTEAFF

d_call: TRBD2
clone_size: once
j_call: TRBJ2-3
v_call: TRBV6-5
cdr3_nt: TGTGCCAGCAGTTACGGGGCGGGAGTTTCTGATACGCAGTATTTT
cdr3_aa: CASSYGAGVSDTQYF

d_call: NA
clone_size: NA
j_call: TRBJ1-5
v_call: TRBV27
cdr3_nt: TGTGCCAGCAGTTTATACGGGGGCGGGGAGCCCCAGCATTTT
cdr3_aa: CASSLYGGGEPQHF

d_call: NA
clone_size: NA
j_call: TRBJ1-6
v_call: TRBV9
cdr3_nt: TGTGCCAGCAGCGGGGGGGGTTCACCCCTCCACTTT
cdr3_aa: CASSGGGSPLHF